This T cell receptor beta chain stems from a study of T cells expressing NK-cell markers. CDR1 is SNHLY, CDR2 FYNNEI, per germline. The CDR3 sequence is 17 residues long. Regarding the study as a whole: Several donors likewise had their CD3+CD56-NKG2C+ fraction led by these clonotypes.

Beta-chain TCR cDNA was generated via 5'RACE template switching with UMIs. Following a re-call of the 5' RACE reads, TCRdb has one entry per CDR3 protein and lacks DNA. This sample's table reports roughly 450,000 distinct CDR3 sequences. Comments on this clonotype: What it binds is unknown.

The receptor was derived from a woman aged 50 to 60 in good health. The gene calls are TRBV2 and TRBJ2-6; TCRdb reports TRBD2, a call that lacks DNA to check it against. The sequencing input was blood T cells: a sorted CD56 or NKG2C T cell subset, CD4+ or CD8+ T cells, or bulk PBMC T cells (not recorded which). CDR3 sequence: CASRGTLPSPGANVLTF.